Reported below is one T cell receptor (beta chain). This record comes from a study of identical twins. TCRdb called the 5' RACE reads again in MiXCR, with one record for every CDR3 protein. The sample carries some 900,000 distinct CDR3 sequences, approximately 13% recorded once. Separately, the same data were catalogued under a study of yellow fever vaccine responses in identical twins.

This sequence originates from a woman in her late teens or twenties in good health. Material: PBMCs.

The CDR3 DNA reads as TGTGCCAGCACAGTCTCCCCGCTTAGCACAGATACGCAGTATTTT. It codes for CASTVSPLSTDTQYF. This sequence joins TRBV2 and TRBJ2-3; D remains ambiguous. CDR3 length: 15 amino acids. Trimming took off 7 bases at V and 0 bases at J, with 14 bases between the two ends. The germline CDR1 and CDR2 sequences are SNHLY and FYNNEI.